This TCR beta chain is drawn from a study of quantifying T cell responses using KT2 cells. Study-level information: TCR alpha and beta constant-region primers primed reverse transcription of RNA.

An oligo carrying a UMI was ligated to the cDNA 3' end. An equimolar mix of RC1.1 and RC1.2 primed the beta chain across TRBC1 and TRBC2. TCRdb reprocessed the UMI-ligation and nested PCR reads with MiXCR, giving one entry per CDR3 protein. Of 25,000 to 40,000 distinct CDR3 sequences listed, about 9.3% are singletons. The CDR3 is made up of 14 amino acids. Germline assignment: CDR1 PRHDT and CDR2 FYEKMQ (reference sequence). With 2 bases clipped from V and 14 bases from J, the junction kept 8 bases outside the gene matches. The chain carries TRBV13 and TRBJ2-1; 11 bases match TRBD2. This TCR derives from a human donor. The material sequenced was PBMCs spiked with cells of the T cell clone KT2. The CDR3 coding sequence is TGTGCCAGCAGCTTACAAGCTAGCGGGGGGCCGGAGTTCTTC. Translating it yields CASSLQASGGPEFF.